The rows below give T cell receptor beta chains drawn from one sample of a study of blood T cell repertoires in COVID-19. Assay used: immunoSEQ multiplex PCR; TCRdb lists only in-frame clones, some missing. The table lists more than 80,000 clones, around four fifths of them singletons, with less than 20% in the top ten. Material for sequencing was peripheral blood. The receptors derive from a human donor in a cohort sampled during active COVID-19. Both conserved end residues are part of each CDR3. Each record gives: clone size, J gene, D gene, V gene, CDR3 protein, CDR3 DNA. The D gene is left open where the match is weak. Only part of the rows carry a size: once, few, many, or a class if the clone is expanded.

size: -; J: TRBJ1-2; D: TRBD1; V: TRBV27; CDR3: CASSLSRGLVYTF; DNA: TGTGCCAGCAGTTTGAGCAGGGGGCTTGTCTACACCTTC
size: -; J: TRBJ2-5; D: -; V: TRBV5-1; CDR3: CASSLTATGETQYF; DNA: TGCGCCAGCAGCTTGACGGCTACCGGGGAGACCCAGTACTTC
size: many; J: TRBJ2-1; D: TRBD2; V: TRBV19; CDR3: CASRQAGGSREQFF; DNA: TGTGCCAGTAGGCAAGCGGGAGGGTCAAGGGAGCAGTTCTTC
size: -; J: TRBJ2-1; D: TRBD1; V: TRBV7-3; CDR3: CASSLNRGDEQFF; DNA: TGTGCCAGCAGCTTAAACAGGGGCGATGAGCAGTTCTTC
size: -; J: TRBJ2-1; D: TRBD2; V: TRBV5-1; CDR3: CASSFYGTRFF; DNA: TGCGCCAGCAGCTTTTACGGGACTAGGTTCTTC
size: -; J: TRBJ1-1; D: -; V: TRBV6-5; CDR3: CASSYRGENTEAFF; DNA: TGTGCCAGCAGTTACCGGGGGGAGAACACTGAAGCTTTCTTT
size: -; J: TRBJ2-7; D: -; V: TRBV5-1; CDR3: CASSLSLTTTYEQYF; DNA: TGCGCCAGCAGCTTGTCTCTCACTACAACCTACGAGCAGTACTTC
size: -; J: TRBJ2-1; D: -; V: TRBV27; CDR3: CASSLSGALRSSYNEQFF; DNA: TGTGCCAGCAGTTTGTCGGGAGCTTTGAGGAGCTCCTACAATGAGCAGTTCTTC
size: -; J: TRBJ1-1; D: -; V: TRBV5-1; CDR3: CASSLEQGEAFF; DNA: TGCGCCAGCAGCTTGGAGCAGGGTGAAGCTTTCTTT
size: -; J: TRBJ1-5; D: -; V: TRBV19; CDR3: CASSVQGLDQPQHF; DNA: TGTGCCAGTAGTGTTCAGGGGTTGGATCAGCCCCAGCATTTT
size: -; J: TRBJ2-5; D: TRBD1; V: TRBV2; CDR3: CASRWTGFQETQYF; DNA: TGTGCCAGCAGGTGGACAGGGTTCCAAGAGACCCAGTACTTC
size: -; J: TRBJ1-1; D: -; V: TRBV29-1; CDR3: CSVRPGSEAFF; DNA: TGCAGCGTCCGACCGGGGAGTGAAGCTTTCTTT
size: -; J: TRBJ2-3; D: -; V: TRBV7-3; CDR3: CASSSRGASTDTQYF; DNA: TGTGCCAGCAGCTCTCGGGGGGCCAGCACAGATACGCAGTATTTT
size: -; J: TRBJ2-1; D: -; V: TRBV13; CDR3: CASSLVPRNEQFF; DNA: TGTGCCAGCAGCTTAGTCCCGAGGAATGAGCAGTTCTTC
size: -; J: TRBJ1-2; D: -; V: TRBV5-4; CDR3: CASSLVADTSGYTF; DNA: TGTGCCAGCAGCTTGGTTGCGGACACAAGTGGCTACACCTTC
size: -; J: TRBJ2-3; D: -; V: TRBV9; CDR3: CASSVRGIGTDTQYF; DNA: TGTGCCAGCAGCGTTCGCGGGATAGGCACAGATACGCAGTATTTT
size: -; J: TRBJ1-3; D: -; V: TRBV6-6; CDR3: CASSYSWGGGNTIYF; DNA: TGTGCCAGCAGTTACTCGTGGGGGGGCGGAAACACCATATATTTT
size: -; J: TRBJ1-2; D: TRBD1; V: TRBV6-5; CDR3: CATRQGRTNYGYTF; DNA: TGTGCCACCCGACAGGGACGGACTAACTATGGCTACACCTTC
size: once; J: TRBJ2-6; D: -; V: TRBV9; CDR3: CASSSRYSGANVLTF; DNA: TGTGCCAGCAGCTCCAGGTATTCTGGGGCCAACGTCCTGACTTTC
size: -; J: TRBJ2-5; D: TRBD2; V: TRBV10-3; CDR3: CAISEPTSGGAQTQYF; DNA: TGTGCCATCAGTGAGCCGACTAGCGGGGGGGCTCAGACCCAGTACTTC
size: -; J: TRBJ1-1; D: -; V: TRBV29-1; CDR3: CSVESSARNTEAFF; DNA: TGCAGCGTTGAATCGTCCGCCAGGAACACTGAAGCTTTCTTT
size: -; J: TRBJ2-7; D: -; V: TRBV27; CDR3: CASRKTATKTGGTYEQYF; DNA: TGTGCCAGCCGCAAAACAGCCACTAAAACCGGGGGAACCTACGAGCAGTACTTC
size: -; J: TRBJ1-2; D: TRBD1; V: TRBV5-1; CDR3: CASSSAGTGGLSGYGYTF; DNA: TGCGCCAGCAGCTCGGCAGGGACAGGGGGCCTTTCTGGTTATGGCTACACCTTC